These 19 T cell receptor beta chains originate from one sample sequenced in a study of blood T cell repertoires in COVID-19. Clones were read by immunoSEQ multiplex PCR, and TCRdb kept only the in-frame ones, dropping some. The table includes 180,000 or so clones, 90% detected once. Sequencing used peripheral blood. These receptors were obtained from a man aged 50 or older with acute or convalescent COVID-19.

The chain joins TRBV5-4 to TRBJ2-1, with TRBD2 matching over 14 bases. Per germline, CDR1 SGHNT and CDR2 YYREEE (reference sequence). After removal of 5 bases from V and 8 bases from J, the junction contained 9 bases not matched to a gene. This CDR3 spans 16 amino acids. CDR3 coding DNA: TGTGCCAGCAGGCCCGGGACTAGCGGGGGAGGGGATGAGCAGTTCTTC. It encodes CASRPGTSGGGDEQFF.

The chain combines TRBV28 with TRBJ2-1, with 11 bases matching TRBD2. The CDR3 has 17 amino acids. Germline-derived CDR1 and CDR2 are MDHEN and SYDVKM. V lost 6 bases to trimming and J lost 1 base; unmatched junction nucleotides: 8. CDR3 DNA: TGTGCCAGCAGCCCGCTAGCGGGGGGCTCATCCTACAATGAGCAGTTCTTC. It is translated as CASSPLAGGSSYNEQFF.

The V and J genes are TRBV10-3 and TRBJ1-1; perhaps TRBD1 as D (6 bases). With 0 bases removed from V and 10 bases from J, the gap between germline ends came to 12 bases. The CDR3 consists of 13 residues. The germline V gene has CDR1 ENHRY and CDR2 SYGVKD. DNA of the CDR3: TGTGCCATCAGTGAGTCGGGGGACAATGTAGCTTTCTTT. Residues: CAISESGDNVAFF.

The chain uses TRBV6-1 and TRBJ1-2; D not resolved. V was trimmed by 2 bases and J by 7 bases, leaving 14 bases between them. Per the germline V gene, CDR1 is MNHNS and CDR2 is SASEGT. The CDR3 is 14 residues long. This CDR3 is CASSELARLGGYTF. CDR3 in DNA: TGTGCCAGCAGTGAATTGGCACGACTAGGTGGCTACACCTTC.

Turning to this clone: Its ends do not fully match the called genes, so a read error is possible. The V call is TRBV5-1, the J call TRBJ1-2, with 7 bases identical to TRBD1. This CDR3 comprises 15 residues. Germline CDR1 is SGHRS and CDR2 is YFSETQ. The DNA of the CDR3 is TGCGCCAGCAGCGCGGCAGGGGGAAGGGAGTATGACTACACCTTC. Amino acid sequence: CASSAAGGREYDYTF.

The chain has TRBV27 and TRBJ2-1, with 11 bases aligning to TRBD1. Germline V gives CDR1 MNHEY, CDR2 SMNVEV (reference sequence). The CDR3 is 15 amino acids. Trimming at V came to 6 bases and at J to 6 bases, leaving 7 bases not matched to a gene. The CDR3 coding sequence is TGTGCCAGCAGACACGGGACAGGGGGTCGCAATGAGCAGTTCTTC. Its translation: CASRHGTGGRNEQFF.

The chain combines TRBV11-2 with TRBJ1-1, with unresolved D. V was trimmed by 1 base and J by 8 bases, leaving 11 bases between them. This CDR3 contains 13 residues. The germline CDR1 and CDR2 sequences are SGHAT and FQNNGV. In DNA, the CDR3 is TGTGCCAGCAGCTTAGTTCTGGGAGGGGAAGCTTTCTTT. Translation gives CASSLVLGGEAFF.

The sample holds one count of this clone. This chain uses TRBV6-5 with TRBJ1-6; no firm D call. The germline V gene has CDR1 MNHEY and CDR2 SVGAGI. The CDR3 has 12 residues. With 4 bases removed from V and 9 bases from J, the gap between germline ends came to 7 bases. The CDR3 loop is CASSLRSSPLHF. DNA of the CDR3: TGTGCCAGCAGTTTAAGGAGTTCACCCCTCCACTTT.

The chain carries TRBV2 and TRBJ2-2; D ambiguous. The germline CDR1 and CDR2 sequences are SNHLY and FYNNEI. The CDR3 covers 14 residues. V lost 8 bases and J lost 6, with 16 bases in between. The CDR3 region is CASRIAAMSGELFF. The DNA of the CDR3 is TGTGCCAGCCGGATCGCGGCCATGTCCGGGGAGCTGTTTTTT.

In its sample, this clone was seen once. The J gene is TRBJ1-3, the V gene TRBV10-3; possible D gene TRBD1, 5 bases. Per germline, CDR1 ENHRY and CDR2 SYGVKD. Between the trimmed V and J ends, which lost 7 bases and 1 base, there was a span of 11 bases. This CDR3 contains 14 residues. The CDR3 coding sequence is TGTGCCATCACTCAGGGTCTTTCTGGAAACACCATATATTTT. This gives the protein CAITQGLSGNTIYF.

V gene TRBV3-1 (or the pseudogene TRBV3-2) combines with J gene TRBJ2-1, with D possibly matching TRBD1 (5 bases). Germline assignment: CDR1 LGHDT and CDR2 YNNKEL (reference sequence). The CDR3 loop spans 15 amino acids. Trimming removed 2 bases at V and 8 bases at J, with 16 bases between. The CDR3, as DNA: TGTGCCAGCAGCCAAATCCAGAAAGCACAGGATGAGCAGTTCTTC. It is translated as CASSQIQKAQDEQFF.

The genes are TRBV27 and TRBJ1-6, with 7 positions matching TRBD1. Germline V gives CDR1 MNHEY, CDR2 SMNVEV (reference sequence). V was clipped by 3 bases and J by 9 bases; unmatched bases: 11. The CDR3 runs to 16 residues. The CDR3 DNA follows: TGTGCCAGCAGTTTCCAAGCAGGGGGTATCGGTTCACCCCTCCACTTT. It translates to CASSFQAGGIGSPLHF.

The gene calls are TRBV19 and TRBJ1-1; no firm D call. The CDR3 is 13 residues long. With 3 bases removed from V and 11 bases from J, the gap between germline ends came to 16 bases. Germline values: CDR1 LNHDA, CDR2 SQIVND (reference sequence). The CDR3 sequence: CASSITGEYEAFF. The CDR3 DNA is TGTGCCAGTAGTATTACCGGAGAATACGAGGCTTTCTTT. Filled out from reference TRBV19 and TRBJ1-1, the complete variable domain reads DGGITQSPKYLFRKEGQNVTLSCEQNLNHDAMYWYRQDPGQGLRLIYYSQIVNDFQKGDIAEGYSVSREKKESFPLTVTSAQKNPTAFYLCASSITGEYEAFFGQGTRLTVV.

V usage is TRBV2 and J usage is TRBJ2-7; 7 nucleotides line up with TRBD1. This CDR3 spans 13 amino acids. The germline V gene encodes CDR1 SNHLY and CDR2 FYNNEI. V lost 6 bases, J lost 6 bases, and 8 bases stayed unmatched. DNA for the CDR3: TGTGCCAGCAGGGACACGACAGGGCTCGAGCAGTACTTC. It specifies CASRDTTGLEQYF.

V usage is TRBV6-5 and J usage is TRBJ2-7; 8 positions match TRBD1. The CDR3 spans 14 residues. Per germline, CDR1 MNHEY and CDR2 SVGAGI. V lost 6 bases to trimming and J lost 4 bases; unmatched junction nucleotides: 8. In DNA form, the CDR3 reads TGTGCCAGCAGAATCGGACAGGGTGCGTACGAGCAGTACGTC. This sequence encodes CASRIGQGAYEQYV.

This clone occurred a few times. The rearrangement joins TRBV9 to TRBJ2-2; 13 nucleotides align to TRBD2. J was trimmed by 4 bases and V by 4 bases; bases with no gene match: 10. The CDR3 extends over 18 amino acids. CDR1 is SGDLS and CDR2 is YYNGEE in the germline V gene. The CDR3 DNA sequence: TGTGCCAGCAGCCAGACTAGCGGGGGGTTACGGGGCACCGGGGAGCTGTTTTTT. It codes for CASSQTSGGLRGTGELFF.

The chain carries TRBV9 and TRBJ2-1, with D possibly being TRBD2 (5 bases). The CDR3 is 16 amino acids. Germline-derived CDR1 and CDR2 are SGDLS and YYNGEE. Trimming left V 3 bases short and J 0 bases short, with 13 bases between. The CDR3 sequence is CASSEPSGISYNEQFF. The CDR3 region has the DNA TGTGCCAGCAGCGAGCCCTCGGGGATCTCCTACAATGAGCAGTTCTTC.

This chain connects TRBV5-8 to TRBJ2-2; no firm D call. This CDR3 contains 16 residues. V lost 0 bases and J lost 3, with 12 bases in between. Per the germline V gene, CDR1 is SGHTS and CDR2 is YDEGEE. The DNA for the CDR3 is TGTGCCAGCAGCTTGGGCGTCCTGGAGTACACCGGGGAGCTGTTTTTT. The encoded protein is CASSLGVLEYTGELFF. Full variable domain (remainder filled in from reference TRBV5-8 and TRBJ2-2): EAGVTQSPTHLIKTRGQQATLRCSPISGHTSVYWYQQALGLGLQFLLWYDEGEERNRGNFPPRFSGRQFPNYSSELNVNALELEDSALYLCASSLGVLEYTGELFFGEGSRLTVL.

This clone has just one count. This chain uses TRBV6-2 or TRBV6-3 with TRBJ1-4; 8 bases map to TRBD1. This CDR3 region has 14 residues. In germline, CDR1 is MNHEY, CDR2 SVGEGT. Trimming removed 2 bases from V and 8 bases from J; junction bases left unmatched: 4. This chain's CDR3 is CASSYGQGGEKLFF. DNA for the CDR3: TGTGCCAGCAGTTACGGACAGGGTGGCGAAAAACTGTTTTTT.